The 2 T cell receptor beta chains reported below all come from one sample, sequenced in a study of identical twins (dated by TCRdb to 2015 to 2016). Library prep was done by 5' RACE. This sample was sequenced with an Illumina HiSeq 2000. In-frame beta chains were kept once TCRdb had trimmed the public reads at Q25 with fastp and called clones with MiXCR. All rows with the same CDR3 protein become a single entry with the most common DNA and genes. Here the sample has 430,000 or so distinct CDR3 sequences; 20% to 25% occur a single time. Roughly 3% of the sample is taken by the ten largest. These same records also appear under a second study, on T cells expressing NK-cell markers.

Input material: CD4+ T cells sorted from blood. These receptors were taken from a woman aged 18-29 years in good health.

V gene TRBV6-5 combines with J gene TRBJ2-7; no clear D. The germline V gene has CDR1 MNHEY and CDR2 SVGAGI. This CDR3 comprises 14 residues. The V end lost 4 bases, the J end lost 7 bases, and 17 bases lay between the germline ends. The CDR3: CASSLKPRFWEQYF. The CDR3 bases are TGTGCCAGCAGTTTAAAGCCTCGATTTTGGGAGCAGTACTTC.

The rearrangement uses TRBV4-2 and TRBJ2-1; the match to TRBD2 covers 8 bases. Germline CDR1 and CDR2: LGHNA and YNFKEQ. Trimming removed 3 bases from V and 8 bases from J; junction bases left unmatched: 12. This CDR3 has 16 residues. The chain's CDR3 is CASSQSPGLVLHEQFF. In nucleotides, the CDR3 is TGTGCCAGCAGCCAGTCGCCGGGACTAGTACTGCATGAGCAGTTCTTC.